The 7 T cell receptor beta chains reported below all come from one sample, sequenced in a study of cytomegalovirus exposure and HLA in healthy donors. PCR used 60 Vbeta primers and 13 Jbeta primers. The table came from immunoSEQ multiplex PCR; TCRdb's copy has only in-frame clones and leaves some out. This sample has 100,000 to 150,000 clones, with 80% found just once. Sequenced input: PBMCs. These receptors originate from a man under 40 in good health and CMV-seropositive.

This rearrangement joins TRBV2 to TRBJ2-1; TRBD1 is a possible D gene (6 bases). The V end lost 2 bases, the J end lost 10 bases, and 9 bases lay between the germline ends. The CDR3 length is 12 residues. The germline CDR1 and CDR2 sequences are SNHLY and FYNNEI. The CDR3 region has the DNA TGTGCCAGCAGTGAACAGGGGCGCGAGCAGTTCTTC. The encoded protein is CASSEQGREQFF.

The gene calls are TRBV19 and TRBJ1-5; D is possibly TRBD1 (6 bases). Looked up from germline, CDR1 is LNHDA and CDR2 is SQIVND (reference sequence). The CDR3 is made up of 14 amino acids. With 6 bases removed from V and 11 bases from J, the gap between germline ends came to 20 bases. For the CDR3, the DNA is TGTGCCAGTAGCCCGGGACAAGCCTTCAAGGCCCAGCATTTT. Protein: CASSPGQAFKAQHF. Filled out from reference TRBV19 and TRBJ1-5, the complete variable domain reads DGGITQSPKYLFRKEGQNVTLSCEQNLNHDAMYWYRQDPGQGLRLIYYSQIVNDFQKGDIAEGYSVSREKKESFPLTVTSAQKNPTAFYLCASSPGQAFKAQHFGDGTRLSIL.

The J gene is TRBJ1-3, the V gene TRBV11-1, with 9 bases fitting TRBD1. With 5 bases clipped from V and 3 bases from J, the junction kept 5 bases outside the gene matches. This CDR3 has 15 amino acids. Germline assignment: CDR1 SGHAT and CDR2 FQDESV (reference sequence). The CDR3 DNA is TGTGCCAGCAGCCCTCGGACAGGGGATGGAAACACCATATATTTT. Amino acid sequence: CASSPRTGDGNTIYF.

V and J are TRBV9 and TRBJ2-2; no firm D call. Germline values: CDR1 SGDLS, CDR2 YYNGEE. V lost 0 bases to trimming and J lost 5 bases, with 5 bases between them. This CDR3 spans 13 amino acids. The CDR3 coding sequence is TGTGCCAGCAGCGTAGGGCAAACCGGGGAGCTGTTTTTT. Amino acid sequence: CASSVGQTGELFF.

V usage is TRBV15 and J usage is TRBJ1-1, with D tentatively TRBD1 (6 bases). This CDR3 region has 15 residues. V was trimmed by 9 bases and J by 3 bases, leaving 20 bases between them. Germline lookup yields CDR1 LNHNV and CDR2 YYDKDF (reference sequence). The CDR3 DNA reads TGTGCCACAGAACCCGGTGGCAGGGGATACACTGAAGCTTTCTTT. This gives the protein CATEPGGRGYTEAFF.

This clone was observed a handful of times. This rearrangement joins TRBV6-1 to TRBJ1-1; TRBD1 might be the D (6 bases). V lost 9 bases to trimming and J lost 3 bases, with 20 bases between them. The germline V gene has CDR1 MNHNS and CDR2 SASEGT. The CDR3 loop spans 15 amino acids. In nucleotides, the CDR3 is TGTGCCAGTTCGGCGGGGGGCCTCCCTTACACTGAAGCTTTCTTT. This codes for CASSAGGLPYTEAFF.

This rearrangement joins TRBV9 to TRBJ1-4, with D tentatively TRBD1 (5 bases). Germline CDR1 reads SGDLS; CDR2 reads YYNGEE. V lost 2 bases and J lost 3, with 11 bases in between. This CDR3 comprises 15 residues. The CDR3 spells CASSVAGSANEKLFF. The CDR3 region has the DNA TGTGCCAGCAGCGTCGCAGGGTCTGCTAATGAAAAACTGTTTTTT.